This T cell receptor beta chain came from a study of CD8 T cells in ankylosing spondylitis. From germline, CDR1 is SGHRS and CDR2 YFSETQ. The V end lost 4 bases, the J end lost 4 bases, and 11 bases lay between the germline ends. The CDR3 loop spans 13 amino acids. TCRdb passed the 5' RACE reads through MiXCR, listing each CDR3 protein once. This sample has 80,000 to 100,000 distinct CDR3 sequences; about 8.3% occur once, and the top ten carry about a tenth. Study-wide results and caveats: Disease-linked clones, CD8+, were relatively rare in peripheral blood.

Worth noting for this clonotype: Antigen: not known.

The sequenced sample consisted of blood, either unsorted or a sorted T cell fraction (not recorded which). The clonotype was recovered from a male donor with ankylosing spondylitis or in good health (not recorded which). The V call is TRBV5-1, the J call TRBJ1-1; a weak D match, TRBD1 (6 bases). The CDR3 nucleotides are TGCGCCAGCAGCCCCGAGGGGGGCACTGAAGCTTTCTTT. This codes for CASSPEGGTEAFF.